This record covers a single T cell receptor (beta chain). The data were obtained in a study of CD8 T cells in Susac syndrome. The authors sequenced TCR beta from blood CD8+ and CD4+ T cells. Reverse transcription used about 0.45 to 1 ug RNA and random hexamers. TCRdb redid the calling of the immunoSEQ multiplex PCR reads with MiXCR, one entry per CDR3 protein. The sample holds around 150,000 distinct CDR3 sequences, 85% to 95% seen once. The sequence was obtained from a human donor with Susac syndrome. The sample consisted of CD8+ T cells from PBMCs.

CDR3 in DNA: TGCGCCAGCAGTCAATGGGACAAAAACATTCAGTACTTC. It is translated as CASSQWDKNIQYF. The J gene is TRBJ2-4, the V gene TRBV23-1; D is ambiguous. TRBV23-1 is labeled an ORF, and its function is uncertain. Trimming left V 1 base short and J 3 bases short, with 4 bases between. The CDR3 is 13 residues long.